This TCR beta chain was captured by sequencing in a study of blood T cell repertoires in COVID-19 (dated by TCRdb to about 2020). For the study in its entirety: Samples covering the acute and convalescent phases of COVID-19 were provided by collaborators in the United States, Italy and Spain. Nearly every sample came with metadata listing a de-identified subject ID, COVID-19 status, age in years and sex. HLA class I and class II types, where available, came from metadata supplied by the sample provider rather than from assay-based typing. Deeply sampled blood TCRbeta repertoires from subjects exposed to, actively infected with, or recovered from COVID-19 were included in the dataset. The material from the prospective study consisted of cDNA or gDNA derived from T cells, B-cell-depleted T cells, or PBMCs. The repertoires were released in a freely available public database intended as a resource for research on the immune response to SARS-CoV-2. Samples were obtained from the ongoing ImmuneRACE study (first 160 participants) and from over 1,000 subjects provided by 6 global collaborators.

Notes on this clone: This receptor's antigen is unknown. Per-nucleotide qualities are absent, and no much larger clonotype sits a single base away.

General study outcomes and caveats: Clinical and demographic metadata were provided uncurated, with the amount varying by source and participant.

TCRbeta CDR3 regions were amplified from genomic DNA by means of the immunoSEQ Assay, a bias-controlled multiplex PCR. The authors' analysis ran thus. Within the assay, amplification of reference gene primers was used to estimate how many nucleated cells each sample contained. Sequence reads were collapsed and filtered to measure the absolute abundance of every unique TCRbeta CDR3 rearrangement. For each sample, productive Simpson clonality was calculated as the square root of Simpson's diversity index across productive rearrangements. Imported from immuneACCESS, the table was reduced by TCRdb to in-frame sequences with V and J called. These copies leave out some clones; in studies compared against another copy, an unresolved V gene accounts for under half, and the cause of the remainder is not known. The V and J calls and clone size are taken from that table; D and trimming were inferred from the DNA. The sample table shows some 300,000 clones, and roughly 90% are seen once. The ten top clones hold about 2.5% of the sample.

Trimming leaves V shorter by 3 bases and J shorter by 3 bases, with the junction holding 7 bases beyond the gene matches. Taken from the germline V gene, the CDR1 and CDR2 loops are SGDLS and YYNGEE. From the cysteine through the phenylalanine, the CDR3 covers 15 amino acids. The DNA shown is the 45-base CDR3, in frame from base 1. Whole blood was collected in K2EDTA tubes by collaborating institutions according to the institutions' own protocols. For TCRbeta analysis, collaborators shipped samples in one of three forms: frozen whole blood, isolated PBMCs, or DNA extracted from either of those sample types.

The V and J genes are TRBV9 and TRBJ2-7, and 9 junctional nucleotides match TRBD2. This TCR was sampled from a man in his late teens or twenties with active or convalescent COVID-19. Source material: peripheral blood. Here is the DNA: TGTGCCAGCAGCGCAGCGGGAGGTCCTAGCTACGAGCAGTACTTC. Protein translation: CASSAAGGPSYEQYF.